These 23 T cell receptor beta chains originate from one sample sequenced in a study of PD-L1 blockade in urothelial cancer. Sequencing used immunoSEQ multiplex PCR; TCRdb keeps in-frame clones, though not all of them. The sample includes approximately 46,000 clones, roughly 85% of them seen just once. Here the sequenced sample was PBMCs, taken around atezolizumab (anti-PD-L1) treatment. These receptors came from a man aged 60 to 75 with urothelial cancer.

This rearrangement joins TRBV6-1 to TRBJ2-7; 12 bases are a match to TRBD2. Germline trimming cut 7 bases from V and 3 bases from J; bases unmatched to any gene: 4. The CDR3 has 14 residues. Germline V gene data show CDR1 as MNHNS and CDR2 as SASEGT. The CDR3 DNA follows: TGTGCCAGCAAGACTAGCGGGGGAATCTACGAGCAGTACTTC. As protein: CASKTSGGIYEQYF.

This clone was detected only once. The rearrangement links TRBV7-2 to TRBJ1-2; the D gene is possibly TRBD1 (5 bases). Trimming stripped 2 bases from V and 3 bases from J, with 10 bases between. The CDR3 is made up of 14 amino acids. CDR1 is SGHTA, CDR2 FQGNSA, per germline. The CDR3 DNA reads as TGTGCCAGCAGCTTATTTCAGGGTGACTATGGCTACACCTTC. It is translated as CASSLFQGDYGYTF.

This chain uses TRBV9 with TRBJ2-3; the match to TRBD2 covers 11 bases. Germline V lookup: CDR1 SGDLS, CDR2 YYNGEE. CDR3 length: 16 amino acids. J was trimmed by 6 bases and V by 0 bases; bases with no gene match: 6. CDR3 sequence reads: CASSVALAGGGDTQYF. CDR3 nucleotides: TGTGCCAGCAGCGTAGCGCTAGCGGGGGGCGGGGATACGCAGTATTTT.

This chain joins TRBV29-1 and TRBJ1-1; perhaps TRBD1 as D (6 bases). The germline V gene has CDR1 SQVTM and CDR2 ANQGSEA. The germline V and J ends were trimmed by 3 bases and 1 base, with 12 bases remaining between them. The CDR3 loop spans 14 amino acids. The CDR3 coding sequence is TGCAGCGTTGAGAGGGGGGGGAGGAACACTGAAGCTTTCTTT. The encoded protein is CSVERGGRNTEAFF.

This clone has more than one count but fewer than ten. The rearrangement links TRBV29-1 to TRBJ2-2; no firm D call. The V and J ends lost 6 bases and 1 base respectively, with 6 bases between them. The germline V gene encodes CDR1 SQVTM and CDR2 ANQGSEA. The CDR3 consists of 12 residues. The CDR3 is CSVRQNTGELFF. The CDR3 DNA sequence: TGCAGCGTGAGGCAGAACACCGGGGAGCTGTTTTTT.

The rearrangement links TRBV6-4 to TRBJ1-1; TRBD1 is a possible D gene (6 bases). V dropped 6 bases and J dropped 6 bases, with 14 bases sitting between them. Per germline, CDR1 MRHNA and CDR2 SNTAGT. The CDR3 runs to 13 residues. As DNA, the CDR3 is TGTGCCAGCAGCCGGGACACCCGTTCTGAAGCTTTCTTT. This codes for CASSRDTRSEAFF.

The chain couples TRBV7-8 to TRBJ1-4; no clear D gene. The CDR3 extends over 14 amino acids. V dropped 3 bases and J dropped 0 bases, with 5 bases sitting between them. CDR1 SGHVS and CDR2 FQNEAQ come from the germline V gene. CDR3 protein: CASSFQATNEKLFF. As DNA, the CDR3 is TGTGCCAGCAGCTTCCAGGCAACTAATGAAAAACTGTTTTTT.

This clone came up a few times. The genes are TRBV19 and TRBJ1-6; 7 bases align to TRBD1. CDR1 is LNHDA, CDR2 SQIVND, per germline (reference sequence). V lost 0 bases and J lost 8; bases outside the gene matches: 4. This CDR3 has 15 residues. The CDR3 protein is CASSIEGGVHSPLHF. CDR3 DNA: TGTGCCAGTAGTATAGAAGGGGGCGTGCATTCACCCCTCCACTTT.

This chain joins TRBV6-1 and TRBJ2-2, with a possible D match to TRBD2 (5 bases). The CDR3 is 15 amino acids. Germline CDR1 reads MNHNS; CDR2 reads SASEGT. V lost 10 bases and J 0 bases, leaving 15 bases between the germline ends. CDR3 bases: TGTGCCATCAACGCTCTCGGGGCGAACACCGGGGAGCTGTTTTTT. Its protein product is CAINALGANTGELFF.

This clone was detected a few times. The rearrangement links TRBV19 to TRBJ2-2; D unresolved. V was trimmed by 5 bases and J by 7 bases, leaving 11 bases between them. CDR1 and CDR2 from the germline V gene are LNHDA and SQIVND (reference sequence). The CDR3 is 13 amino acids. CDR3 amino acids: CASSPGALGELFF. The CDR3 bases are TGTGCCAGTAGTCCCGGAGCACTCGGGGAGCTGTTTTTT.

A word on this clone: This sample also contains other DNA sequences that code for the same CDR3. The chain links TRBV6-1 to TRBJ2-7, with 7 positions matching TRBD2. Germline CDR1 is MNHNS and CDR2 is SASEGT. The V and J ends lost 4 bases and 2 bases, in that order; junction bases with no gene match: 5. There are 14 residues in the CDR3. The CDR3 loop reads CASSVRGVPYEQYF. CDR3 bases: TGTGCCAGCAGTGTTCGGGGGGTGCCCTACGAGCAGTACTTC.

This clone was seen only once. The V gene is TRBV15, the J gene TRBJ2-6, with a possible D match to TRBD1 (6 bases). V was cut by 1 base and J by 0 bases, with 10 bases left in between. The germline CDR1 and CDR2 sequences are LNHNV and YYDKDF (reference sequence). The CDR3 has 17 residues. In nucleotides, the CDR3 is TGTGCCACCAGCAGAGTAGTGGGGGCCTCTGGGGCCAACGTCCTGACTTTC. Its translation is CATSRVVGASGANVLTF.

The chain recombines TRBV5-4 with TRBJ1-1; maybe TRBD1 (5 bases). The CDR3 is 15 residues long. Germline assignment: CDR1 SGHNT and CDR2 YYREEE (reference sequence). The V end was cut by 0 bases, the J end by 4 bases, with 13 bases between. The DNA of the CDR3 is TGTGCCAGCAGCTTGGGGGGCGGGAGGAGCACTGAAGCTTTCTTT. It yields the protein CASSLGGGRSTEAFF.

The chain recombines TRBV18 with TRBJ2-7; 8 bases agree with TRBD2. Germline loops: CDR1 KGHSH, CDR2 LQKENI. CDR3 length equals 15 residues. V shed 6 bases and J 2 bases; nucleotides not matched to a gene: 9. The CDR3 loop is CASSPGGGLAYEQYF. CDR3 sequence (DNA): TGTGCCAGCTCTCCGGGCGGGGGACTAGCCTACGAGCAGTACTTC.

This clone appeared once. J is TRBJ2-7 and V is TRBV6-1; D perhaps matches TRBD2 (6 bases). Germline V gene lookup returns CDR1 MNHNS and CDR2 SASEGT. V shed 3 bases and J shed 11 bases, with 11 bases lying between them. This CDR3 is built from 11 residues. CDR3 in DNA: TGTGCCAGCAGTGACGGGAGCAGAAAGTACTTC. Translated, it gives CASSDGSRKYF.

This chain uses TRBV9 with TRBJ2-1; weak D call: TRBD1 (5 bases). Germline V lookup: CDR1 SGDLS, CDR2 YYNGEE. V lost 2 bases, J lost 10 bases, and 13 bases lay in between. CDR3 length equals 13 residues. CDR3 nucleotides: TGTGCCAGCAGCGTGGGGCCACGAATGGAGCAGTTCTTC. Its protein product is CASSVGPRMEQFF.

The chain is built from TRBV7-2 and TRBJ1-2, with 7 positions matching TRBD1. The CDR3 sequence is 14 residues long. Germline V lookup: CDR1 SGHTA, CDR2 FQGNSA. The junction had 7 bases not matched to a gene; V was cut back by 6 bases and J by 3 bases. CDR3: CASSRGRGDYGYTF. DNA of the CDR3: TGTGCCAGCAGTAGGGGGCGCGGGGACTATGGCTACACCTTC.

V is TRBV7-8 and J is TRBJ2-1; possible D gene TRBD1, 6 bases. Germline assignment: CDR1 SGHVS and CDR2 FQNEAQ. The CDR3 runs 15 residues. The germline V and J ends were trimmed by 6 bases and 3 bases, with 15 bases remaining between them. In nucleotides, the CDR3 is TGTGCCAGCAGGCGCCGGGACACCCTCTACAATGAGCAGTTCTTC. Protein product: CASRRRDTLYNEQFF.

The V call is TRBV28, the J call TRBJ1-1, with D unclear. This CDR3 comprises 15 residues. The V end was cut by 4 bases, the J end by 2 bases, with 14 bases between. CDR1 is MDHEN and CDR2 is SYDVKM in the germline V gene. CDR3 coding DNA: TGTGCCAGCAGTTCCCCTAGTGGCAGTAACACTGAAGCTTTCTTT. This encodes CASSSPSGSNTEAFF.

On this clone: Germline is not matched at one junction end, which may reflect a read error. The chain uses TRBV4-1 and TRBJ1-5; 7 nucleotides align to TRBD1. Germline V CDR1 and CDR2: MGHRA, YSYEKL. This CDR3 contains 16 residues. CDR3 region: CASSQGLRGLNQPQHF. CDR3 nucleotide sequence: TGCGCCAGCAGTCAAGGGCTCAGGGGGTTAAATCAGCCCCAGCATTTT.

CDR3 sequence (DNA): TGCGCCAGCAGCCAAGATGGGGGGGGGTTAGCCAAAAACATTCAGTACTTC. Amino acids: CASSQDGGGLAKNIQYF. V and J are TRBV4-1 and TRBJ2-4; 7 bases map to TRBD2. Trimming cost V 0 bases and J 0 bases; bases outside gene matches: 5. CDR1 is MGHRA, CDR2 YSYEKL, per germline. This CDR3 comprises 17 residues.

The chain is built from TRBV6-5 and TRBJ1-2, with 8 bases matching TRBD1. The CDR3 length is 15 residues. Germline values: CDR1 MNHEY, CDR2 SVGAGI. J gave up 1 base and V 2 bases, and 3 bases lay outside the gene matches. DNA of the CDR3: TGTGCCAGCAGTTACCGGGACAGGAATAACTATGGCTACACCTTC. It yields the protein CASSYRDRNNYGYTF.

This clone has just a few counts. CDR3 protein: CASSRRQVNTEAFF. The CDR3 region has the DNA TGTGCCAGCAGTAGAAGACAGGTGAACACTGAAGCTTTCTTT. The V call is TRBV6-5, the J call TRBJ1-1; D possibly corresponds to TRBD1 (6 bases). The V gene's germline CDR1 is MNHEY and CDR2 SVGAGI. CDR3 length: 14 residues. Trimming took 5 bases from V and 0 from J, leaving 10 bases between them.